This T cell receptor (beta chain) emerged from a study of identifying expanded T cells in peripheral blood. Germline V lookup: CDR1 SQVTM, CDR2 ANQGSEA. Trimming cost V 1 base and J 1 base, with 7 bases left between them. This CDR3 has 14 amino acids. Sequenced by immunoSEQ multiplex PCR; TCRdb stores in-frame clones only, minus some. The data hold 81,000 or so clones, with 65% to 85% observed a single time. General study findings and limits: Over approximately two and four weeks, about 15 and 19 clones changed, versus roughly 1.2 between replicates. Variance in clone template counts between roughly 2-week samples significantly increased with total template count across all healthy donors.

On this clone: No antigen is known for it.

Collection occurred without any documented infections or immune events in donors. The genes are TRBV29-1 and TRBJ2-2; D is unresolved. The receptor was derived from a person aged 18 to 70 in good health. The sequenced sample was blood. CDR3 in DNA: TGCAGCGTTGAAGGCCCCCTGAACACCGGGGAGCTGTTTTTT. Translation: CSVEGPLNTGELFF.